This is a list of T cell receptor beta chains from one sample in a study of T cells in localized non-small cell lung cancer. Clones were sequenced by immunoSEQ multiplex PCR, and TCRdb holds only the in-frame ones, with some missing. Here the sample spans 20,000 to 30,000 clones, more than 85% being singletons. The sequences come from peripheral blood, collected before any cancer treatment. These receptors came from a female donor older than 55 with stage II squamous cell lung carcinoma. CDR3s include the opening cysteine and the closing phenylalanine or tryptophan. The D gene is left open where the match is weak. Clone size is given for some rows only: seen once, a few or many times, or a class if the clone is expanded.

clone_size: -; v_call: TRBV2; j_call: TRBJ2-1; cdr3_length: 14; d_call: TRBD2; cdr3_aa: CASSAEVAGHEQFF; cdr3_nt: TGTGCCAGCAGTGCGGAGGTAGCGGGGCATGAGCAGTTCTTC
clone_size: once; v_call: TRBV7-8; j_call: TRBJ2-6; cdr3_length: 17; d_call: -; cdr3_aa: CASSLIQGIPGANVLTF; cdr3_nt: TGTGCCAGCAGCTTAATTCAGGGGATCCCTGGGGCCAACGTCCTGACTTTC
clone_size: -; v_call: TRBV9; j_call: TRBJ2-4; cdr3_length: 19; d_call: -; cdr3_aa: CASSVGEGMGTDGKNIQYF; cdr3_nt: TGTGCCAGCAGCGTAGGGGAAGGGATGGGGACCGATGGCAAAAACATTCAGTACTTC
clone_size: -; v_call: TRBV28; j_call: TRBJ1-2; cdr3_length: 16; d_call: TRBD1; cdr3_aa: CASSLSRGQGAYGYTF; cdr3_nt: TGTGCCAGCAGTTTAAGTAGGGGACAGGGGGCGTATGGCTACACCTTC
clone_size: -; v_call: TRBV11-2; j_call: TRBJ1-2; cdr3_length: 15; d_call: -; cdr3_aa: CASSLDLGRGYGYTF; cdr3_nt: TGTGCCAGCAGCTTAGATTTAGGCCGAGGGTATGGCTACACCTTC
clone_size: -; v_call: TRBV7-3; j_call: TRBJ2-3; cdr3_length: 16; d_call: TRBD1; cdr3_aa: CASSPQGARGTDTQYF; cdr3_nt: TGTGCCAGCAGCCCACAGGGGGCCCGGGGCACAGATACGCAGTATTTT
clone_size: few; v_call: TRBV4-1; j_call: TRBJ1-6; cdr3_length: 16; d_call: -; cdr3_aa: CASSLTEGLRGSPLHF; cdr3_nt: TGCGCCAGCAGCCTCACCGAGGGCCTAAGGGGTTCACCCCTCCACTTT
clone_size: -; v_call: TRBV9; j_call: TRBJ2-3; cdr3_length: 16; d_call: TRBD2; cdr3_aa: CASSVSVRGGTDTQYF; cdr3_nt: TGTGCCAGCAGCGTTTCTGTGCGGGGGGGCACAGATACGCAGTATTTT
clone_size: -; v_call: TRBV7-2; j_call: TRBJ1-1; cdr3_length: 13; d_call: -; cdr3_aa: CASSFYRADEAFF; cdr3_nt: TGTGCCAGCAGCTTTTACAGGGCGGATGAAGCTTTCTTT
clone_size: -; v_call: TRBV6-5; j_call: TRBJ2-7; cdr3_length: 13; d_call: -; cdr3_aa: CASNPTEGYEQYF; cdr3_nt: TGTGCCAGCAACCCGACAGAAGGCTACGAGCAGTACTTC
clone_size: -; v_call: TRBV6-5; j_call: TRBJ1-6; cdr3_length: 15; d_call: -; cdr3_aa: CASTLRGGNNSPLHF; cdr3_nt: TGTGCCAGCACCCTACGTGGGGGTAATAATTCACCCCTCCACTTT
clone_size: -; v_call: TRBV2; j_call: TRBJ2-5; cdr3_length: 15; d_call: -; cdr3_aa: CASSIHKGGIETQYF; cdr3_nt: TGTGCCAGCAGCATACATAAGGGGGGGATCGAGACCCAGTACTTC
clone_size: -; v_call: TRBV9; j_call: TRBJ1-1; cdr3_length: 13; d_call: -; cdr3_aa: CASSVGSAGEAFF; cdr3_nt: TGTGCCAGCAGCGTAGGGTCAGCTGGTGAAGCTTTCTTT
clone_size: -; v_call: TRBV7-9; j_call: TRBJ2-7; cdr3_length: 14; d_call: -; cdr3_aa: CASSLTGVDYEQYF; cdr3_nt: TGTGCCAGCAGCCTAACCGGGGTTGACTACGAGCAGTACTTC
clone_size: -; v_call: TRBV28; j_call: TRBJ2-7; cdr3_length: 13; d_call: -; cdr3_aa: CASSRGGGAEQYF; cdr3_nt: TGTGCCAGCAGTCGAGGTGGGGGGGCCGAGCAGTACTTC
clone_size: -; v_call: TRBV7-3; j_call: TRBJ1-2; cdr3_length: 12; d_call: TRBD1; cdr3_aa: CASGDRIYGYTF; cdr3_nt: TGTGCCAGCGGGGACAGGATCTATGGCTACACCTTC
clone_size: few; v_call: TRBV5-6; j_call: TRBJ2-7; cdr3_length: 16; d_call: -; cdr3_aa: CASRRPKSDGTYEQYF; cdr3_nt: TGTGCCAGCAGACGGCCGAAGTCGGATGGTACTTACGAGCAGTACTTC
clone_size: -; v_call: TRBV7-2; j_call: TRBJ1-6; cdr3_length: 16; d_call: -; cdr3_aa: CASSRGGQGTNSPLHF; cdr3_nt: TGTGCCAGCAGCAGGGGGGGGCAAGGAACGAATTCACCCCTCCACTTT
clone_size: -; v_call: TRBV6-1; j_call: TRBJ2-7; cdr3_length: 12; d_call: -; cdr3_aa: CASGRTPLEQYF; cdr3_nt: TGTGCCAGCGGAAGGACACCGCTCGAGCAGTACTTC
clone_size: -; v_call: TRBV7-9; j_call: TRBJ2-1; cdr3_length: 15; d_call: TRBD2; cdr3_aa: CASSLGLAEYNEQFF; cdr3_nt: TGTGCCAGCAGCCTCGGACTAGCGGAGTACAATGAGCAGTTCTTC
clone_size: -; v_call: TRBV7-2; j_call: TRBJ1-4; cdr3_length: 12; d_call: -; cdr3_aa: CASSFYNEKLFF; cdr3_nt: TGTGCCAGCAGCTTCTACAATGAAAAACTGTTTTTT
clone_size: -; v_call: TRBV4-1; j_call: TRBJ1-2; cdr3_length: 13; d_call: -; cdr3_aa: CASSHSRSRGYTF; cdr3_nt: TGCGCCAGCAGCCACTCTCGGTCGAGGGGCTACACCTTC
clone_size: -; v_call: TRBV5-4; j_call: TRBJ1-2; cdr3_length: 18; d_call: TRBD1; cdr3_aa: CASSLAGTAALANYGYTF; cdr3_nt: TGTGCCAGCAGCTTGGCGGGGACAGCCGCGTTAGCTAACTATGGCTACACCTTC
clone_size: -; v_call: TRBV7-9; j_call: TRBJ2-1; cdr3_length: 11; d_call: -; cdr3_aa: CASSLRNEQFF; cdr3_nt: TGTGCCAGCAGCTTAAGGAATGAGCAGTTCTTC
clone_size: -; v_call: TRBV4-2; j_call: TRBJ1-2; cdr3_length: 15; d_call: TRBD1; cdr3_aa: CASSLVAGGWNGYTF; cdr3_nt: TGTGCCAGCAGCTTGGTGGCAGGGGGCTGGAATGGCTACACCTTC
clone_size: -; v_call: TRBV9; j_call: TRBJ2-3; cdr3_length: 14; d_call: -; cdr3_aa: CASSVEGRTDTQYF; cdr3_nt: TGTGCCAGCAGCGTAGAAGGGAGAACAGATACGCAGTATTTT
clone_size: -; v_call: TRBV28; j_call: TRBJ1-5; cdr3_length: 15; d_call: -; cdr3_aa: CASSSHGISNQPQHF; cdr3_nt: TGTGCCAGTAGCTCCCACGGGATTAGCAATCAGCCCCAGCATTTT
clone_size: -; v_call: TRBV6-1; j_call: TRBJ1-6; cdr3_length: 17; d_call: -; cdr3_aa: CASSEAPLVGRWSPLHF; cdr3_nt: TGTGCCAGCAGTGAAGCGCCGTTGGTAGGGCGGTGGTCACCCCTCCACTTT
clone_size: -; v_call: TRBV2; j_call: TRBJ2-1; cdr3_length: 15; d_call: -; cdr3_aa: CASSERGGRGNEQFF; cdr3_nt: TGTGCCAGCAGTGAAAGGGGGGGGCGAGGGAATGAGCAGTTCTTC
clone_size: once; v_call: TRBV27; j_call: TRBJ2-1; cdr3_length: 16; d_call: -; cdr3_aa: CASSLSIGQLHNEQFF; cdr3_nt: TGTGCCAGCAGTTTATCGATAGGACAGCTTCACAATGAGCAGTTCTTC
clone_size: -; v_call: TRBV2; j_call: TRBJ1-4; cdr3_length: 10; d_call: -; cdr3_aa: CASSQKKLFF; cdr3_nt: TGTGCCAGCAGTCAGAAAAAACTGTTTTTT
clone_size: once; v_call: TRBV7-9; j_call: TRBJ2-1; cdr3_length: 15; d_call: -; cdr3_aa: CASSVFQGGNNEQFF; cdr3_nt: TGTGCCAGCAGCGTGTTCCAGGGGGGCAACAATGAGCAGTTCTTC
clone_size: -; v_call: TRBV7-2; j_call: TRBJ1-1; cdr3_length: 16; d_call: -; cdr3_aa: CASSLIVGRTRTEAFF; cdr3_nt: TGTGCCAGCAGCTTAATAGTTGGCAGGACACGCACTGAAGCTTTCTTT
clone_size: -; v_call: TRBV6-5; j_call: TRBJ1-6; cdr3_length: 12; d_call: -; cdr3_aa: CASSHSGSPLHF; cdr3_nt: TGTGCCAGCAGTCACTCTGGCTCACCCCTCCACTTT
clone_size: -; v_call: TRBV5-6; j_call: TRBJ2-5; cdr3_length: 14; d_call: TRBD1; cdr3_aa: CASSSQGSGETQYF; cdr3_nt: TGTGCCAGCAGCTCACAGGGGTCGGGTGAGACCCAGTACTTC
clone_size: -; v_call: TRBV5-8; j_call: TRBJ2-5; cdr3_length: 16; d_call: TRBD2; cdr3_aa: CASSLGSGRAEETQYF; cdr3_nt: TGTGCCAGCAGCTTGGGTAGCGGGAGGGCCGAAGAGACCCAGTACTTC